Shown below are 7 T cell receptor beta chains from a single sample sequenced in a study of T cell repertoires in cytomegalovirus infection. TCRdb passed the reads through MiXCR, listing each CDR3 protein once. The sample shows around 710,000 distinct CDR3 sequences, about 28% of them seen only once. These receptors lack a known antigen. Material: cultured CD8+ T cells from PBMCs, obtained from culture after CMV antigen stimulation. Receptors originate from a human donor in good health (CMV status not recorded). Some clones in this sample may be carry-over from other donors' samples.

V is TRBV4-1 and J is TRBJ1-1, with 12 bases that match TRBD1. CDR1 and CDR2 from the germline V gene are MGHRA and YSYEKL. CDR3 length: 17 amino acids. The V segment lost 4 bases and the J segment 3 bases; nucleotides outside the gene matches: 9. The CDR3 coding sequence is TGCGCCAGCAGCCCAGTTGGGACAGGGGGCGCAGACACTGAAGCTTTCTTT. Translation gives CASSPVGTGGADTEAFF.

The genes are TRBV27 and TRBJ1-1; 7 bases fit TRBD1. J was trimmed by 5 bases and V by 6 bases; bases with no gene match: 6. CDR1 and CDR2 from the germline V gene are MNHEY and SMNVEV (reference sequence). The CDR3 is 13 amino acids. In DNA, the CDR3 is TGTGCCAGCAGCCCGACAGGGTGGACTGAAGCTTTCTTT. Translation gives CASSPTGWTEAFF.

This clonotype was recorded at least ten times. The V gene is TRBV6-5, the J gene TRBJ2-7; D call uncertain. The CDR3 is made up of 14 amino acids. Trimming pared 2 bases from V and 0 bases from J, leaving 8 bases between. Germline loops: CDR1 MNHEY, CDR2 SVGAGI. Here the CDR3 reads CASSYGSSSYEQYF. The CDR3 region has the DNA TGTGCCAGCAGTTACGGCTCGAGCTCCTACGAGCAGTACTTC.

CDR3 in DNA: TGTGCCAGTCAACATACATGGCAGGATACGCAGTATTTT. It translates to CASQHTWQDTQYF. This sequence joins TRBV19 and TRBJ2-3, with D unresolved. CDR3 size: 13 residues. The germline V and J ends were trimmed by 8 bases and 6 bases, with 15 bases remaining between them. Germline V gene data show CDR1 as LNHDA and CDR2 as SQIVND (reference sequence).

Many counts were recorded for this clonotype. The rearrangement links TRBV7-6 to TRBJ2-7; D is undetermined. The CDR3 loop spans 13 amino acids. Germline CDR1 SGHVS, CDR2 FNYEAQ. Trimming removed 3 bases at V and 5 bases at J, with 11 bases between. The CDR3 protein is CASSFTPGDEQYF. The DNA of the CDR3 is TGTGCCAGCAGCTTCACCCCGGGTGACGAGCAGTACTTC.

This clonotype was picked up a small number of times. This CDR3 is CASSLGTAGFYGYTF. CDR3 DNA: TGCGCCAGCAGCTTGGGAACCGCAGGGTTTTATGGCTACACCTTC. This chain uses TRBV5-1 with TRBJ1-2, with D perhaps TRBD1 (5 bases). The CDR3 extends over 15 amino acids. Trimming took 0 bases from V and 5 from J, leaving 14 bases between them. Germline V lookup: CDR1 SGHRS, CDR2 YFSETQ.

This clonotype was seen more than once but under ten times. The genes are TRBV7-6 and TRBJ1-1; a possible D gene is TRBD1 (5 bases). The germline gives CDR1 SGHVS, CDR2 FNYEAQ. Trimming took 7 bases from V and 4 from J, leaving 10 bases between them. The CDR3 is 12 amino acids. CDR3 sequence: CASTGGGTEAFF. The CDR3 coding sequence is TGTGCCAGCACTGGGGGGGGCACTGAAGCTTTCTTT.